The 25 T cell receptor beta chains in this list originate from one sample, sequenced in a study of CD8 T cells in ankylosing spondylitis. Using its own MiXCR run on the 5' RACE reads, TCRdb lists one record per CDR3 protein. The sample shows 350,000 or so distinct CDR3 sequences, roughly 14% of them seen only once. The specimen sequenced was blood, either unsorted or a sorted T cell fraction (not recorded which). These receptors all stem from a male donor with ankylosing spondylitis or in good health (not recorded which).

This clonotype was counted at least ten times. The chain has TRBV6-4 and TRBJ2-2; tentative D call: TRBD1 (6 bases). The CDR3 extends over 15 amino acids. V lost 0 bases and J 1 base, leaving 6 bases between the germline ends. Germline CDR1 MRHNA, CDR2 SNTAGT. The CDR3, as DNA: TGTGCCAGCAGTGACTCGGGACAGAACACCGGGGAGCTGTTTTTT. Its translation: CASSDSGQNTGELFF.

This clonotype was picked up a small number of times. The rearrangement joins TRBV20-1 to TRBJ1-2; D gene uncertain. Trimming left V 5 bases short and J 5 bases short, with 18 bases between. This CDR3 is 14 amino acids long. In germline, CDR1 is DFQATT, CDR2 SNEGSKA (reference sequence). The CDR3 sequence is CSALPPGRSYGYTF. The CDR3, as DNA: TGCAGTGCTCTCCCCCCTGGACGATCTTATGGCTACACCTTC.

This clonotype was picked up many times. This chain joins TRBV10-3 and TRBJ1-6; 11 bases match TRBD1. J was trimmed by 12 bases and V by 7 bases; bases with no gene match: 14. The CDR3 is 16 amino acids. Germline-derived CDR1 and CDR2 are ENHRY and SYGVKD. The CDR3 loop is CAIKDSSGTGGGPLHF. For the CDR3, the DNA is TGTGCCATCAAGGACTCTTCCGGGACAGGGGGAGGACCCCTCCACTTT.

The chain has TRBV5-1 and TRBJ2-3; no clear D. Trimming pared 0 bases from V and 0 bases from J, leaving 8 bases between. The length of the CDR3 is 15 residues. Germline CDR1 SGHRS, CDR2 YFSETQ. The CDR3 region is CASSLDVVSTDTQYF. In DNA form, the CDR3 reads TGCGCCAGCAGCTTGGATGTGGTCAGCACAGATACGCAGTATTTT.

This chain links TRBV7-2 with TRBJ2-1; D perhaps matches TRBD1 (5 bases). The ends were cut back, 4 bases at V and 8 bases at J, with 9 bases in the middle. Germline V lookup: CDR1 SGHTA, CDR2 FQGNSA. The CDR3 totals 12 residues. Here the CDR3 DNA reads TGTGCCAGCAGCTGGGGCAGGGATGAGCAGTTCTTC. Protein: CASSWGRDEQFF.

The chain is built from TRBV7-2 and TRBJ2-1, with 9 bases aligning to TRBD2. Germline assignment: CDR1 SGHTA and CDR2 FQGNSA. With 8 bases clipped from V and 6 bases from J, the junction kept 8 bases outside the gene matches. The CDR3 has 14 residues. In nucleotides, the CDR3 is TGTGCCAGCGGCGTAGCGGGGGCCCGCAATGAGCAGTTCTTC. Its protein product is CASGVAGARNEQFF.

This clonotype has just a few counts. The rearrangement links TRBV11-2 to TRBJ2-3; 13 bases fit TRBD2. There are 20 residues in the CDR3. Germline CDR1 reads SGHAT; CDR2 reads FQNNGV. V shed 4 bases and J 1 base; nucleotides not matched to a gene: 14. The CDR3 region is CASSSRLAGGLLRGTDTQYF. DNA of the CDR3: TGTGCCAGCAGCTCGAGACTAGCGGGGGGCCTTCTCCGGGGCACAGATACGCAGTATTTT.

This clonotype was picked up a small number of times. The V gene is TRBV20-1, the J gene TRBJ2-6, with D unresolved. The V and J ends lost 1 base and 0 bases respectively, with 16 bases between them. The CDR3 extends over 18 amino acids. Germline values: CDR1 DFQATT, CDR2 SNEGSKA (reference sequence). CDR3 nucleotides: TGCAGTGCTAGAGGGGCGGCAGATATAAACTCTGGGGCCAACGTCCTGACTTTC. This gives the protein CSARGAADINSGANVLTF.

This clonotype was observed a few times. The CDR3 region has the DNA TGTGCCACCAGTCCTCCCAGGGGGGACAGGAACTCCTACGAGCAGTACTTC. Its translation is CATSPPRGDRNSYEQYF. The chain links TRBV24-1 to TRBJ2-7; 8 positions match TRBD1. Trimming took 6 bases from V and 0 from J; bases not matched to a gene: 12. Germline loops: CDR1 KGHDR, CDR2 SFDVKD. CDR3 length: 17 residues.

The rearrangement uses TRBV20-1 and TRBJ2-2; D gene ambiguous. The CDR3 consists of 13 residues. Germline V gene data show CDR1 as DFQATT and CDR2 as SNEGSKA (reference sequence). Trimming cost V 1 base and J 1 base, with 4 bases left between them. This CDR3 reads CSARARNTGELFF. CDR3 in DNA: TGCAGTGCTAGAGCCCGGAACACCGGGGAGCTGTTTTTT.

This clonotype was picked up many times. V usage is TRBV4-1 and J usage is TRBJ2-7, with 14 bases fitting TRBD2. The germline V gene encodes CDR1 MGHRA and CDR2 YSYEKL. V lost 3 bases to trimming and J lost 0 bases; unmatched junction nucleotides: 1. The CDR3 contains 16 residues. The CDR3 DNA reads TGCGCCAGCAGCCAGGGGACTAGCGGGGGCTCCTACGAGCAGTACTTC. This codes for CASSQGTSGGSYEQYF.

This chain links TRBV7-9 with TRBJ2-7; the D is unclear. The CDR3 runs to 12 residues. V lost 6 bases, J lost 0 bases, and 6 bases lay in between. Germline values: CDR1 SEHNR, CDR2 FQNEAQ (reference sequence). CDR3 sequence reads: CASSRLSYEQYF. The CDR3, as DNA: TGTGCCAGCAGTCGACTCTCCTACGAGCAGTACTTC. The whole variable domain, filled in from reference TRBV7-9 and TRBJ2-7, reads DTGVSQNPRHKITKRGQNVTFRCDPISEHNRLYWYRQTLGQGPEFLTYFQNEAQLEKSRLLSDRFSAERPKGSFSTLEIQRTEQGDSAMYLCASSRLSYEQYFGPGTRLTVT.

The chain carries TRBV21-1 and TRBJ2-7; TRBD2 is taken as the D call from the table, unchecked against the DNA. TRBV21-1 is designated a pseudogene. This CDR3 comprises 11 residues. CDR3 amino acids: CASSFKGPKYF. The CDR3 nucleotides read TGTGCCAGCAGCTTCAAAGGGCCCAAGTACTTC.

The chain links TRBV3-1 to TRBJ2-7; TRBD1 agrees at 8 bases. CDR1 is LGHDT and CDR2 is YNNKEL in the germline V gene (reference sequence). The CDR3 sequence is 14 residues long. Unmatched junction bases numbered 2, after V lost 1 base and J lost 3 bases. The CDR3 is CASSQVGQVYEQYF. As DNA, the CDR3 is TGTGCCAGCAGCCAAGTGGGACAGGTCTACGAGCAGTACTTC.

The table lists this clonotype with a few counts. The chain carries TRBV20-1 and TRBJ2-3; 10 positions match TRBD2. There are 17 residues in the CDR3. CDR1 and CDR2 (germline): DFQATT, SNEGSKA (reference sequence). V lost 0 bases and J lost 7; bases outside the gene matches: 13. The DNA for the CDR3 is TGCAGTGCTAGAGATCGTAGGGCTAGCGGGGGCCCCTATACGCAGTATTTT. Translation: CSARDRRASGGPYTQYF.

The CDR3 loop is CASSPLGGEGWNTEAFF. The DNA of the CDR3 is TGTGCCAGCAGCCCCCTAGGGGGGGAAGGATGGAACACTGAAGCTTTCTTT. This chain joins TRBV14 and TRBJ1-1; D is possibly TRBD1 (6 bases). Germline V gene sequence: CDR1 SGHDN, CDR2 FVKESK. V dropped 4 bases and J dropped 1 base, with 19 bases sitting between them. This CDR3 has 17 residues.

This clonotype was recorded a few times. CDR3 amino acids: CSVLTGGNTEAFF. CDR3 coding DNA: TGCAGCGTGCTGACAGGGGGAAACACTGAAGCTTTCTTT. The J gene is TRBJ1-1, the V gene TRBV29-1; 9 positions match TRBD1. The CDR3 is 13 residues long. Germline assignment: CDR1 SQVTM and CDR2 ANQGSEA. J gave up 2 bases and V 6 bases, and 4 bases lay outside the gene matches.

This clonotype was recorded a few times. The CDR3 nucleotides are TGTGCCAGCAGCAACTACAATCAGCCCCAGCATTTT. This codes for CASSNYNQPQHF. This chain joins TRBV27 and TRBJ1-5, with D unresolved. Trimming removed 6 bases from V and 3 bases from J, with 6 bases in between. CDR3 size: 12 residues. The germline V gene has CDR1 MNHEY and CDR2 SMNVEV (reference sequence).

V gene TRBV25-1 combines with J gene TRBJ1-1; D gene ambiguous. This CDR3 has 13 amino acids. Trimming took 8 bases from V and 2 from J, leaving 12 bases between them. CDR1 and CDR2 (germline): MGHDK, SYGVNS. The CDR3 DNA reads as TGTGCCAGCGCTAAGGGCTTAAACACTGAAGCTTTCTTT. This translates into CASAKGLNTEAFF.

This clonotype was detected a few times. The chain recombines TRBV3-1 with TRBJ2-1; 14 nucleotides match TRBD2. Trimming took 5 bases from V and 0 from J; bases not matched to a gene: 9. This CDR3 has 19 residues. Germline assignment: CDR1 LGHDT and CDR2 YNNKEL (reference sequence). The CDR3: CASSTPGLAGAASYNEQFF. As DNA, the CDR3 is TGTGCCAGCAGCACTCCGGGACTAGCGGGGGCAGCCTCCTACAATGAGCAGTTCTTC.

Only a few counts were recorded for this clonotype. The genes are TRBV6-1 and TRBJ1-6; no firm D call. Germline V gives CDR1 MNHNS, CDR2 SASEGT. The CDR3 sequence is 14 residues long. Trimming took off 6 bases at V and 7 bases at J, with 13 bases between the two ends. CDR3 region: CASSLTDSNSPLHF. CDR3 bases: TGTGCCAGCAGCCTGACGGACTCGAATTCACCCCTCCACTTT.

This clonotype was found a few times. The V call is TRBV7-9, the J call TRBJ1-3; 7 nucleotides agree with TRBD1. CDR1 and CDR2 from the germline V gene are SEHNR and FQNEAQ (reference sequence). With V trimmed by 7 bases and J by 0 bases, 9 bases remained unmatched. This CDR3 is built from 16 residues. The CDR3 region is CASNRQGTRSGNTIYF. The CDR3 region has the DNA TGTGCCAGCAATCGACAGGGCACCCGCTCTGGAAACACCATATATTTT.

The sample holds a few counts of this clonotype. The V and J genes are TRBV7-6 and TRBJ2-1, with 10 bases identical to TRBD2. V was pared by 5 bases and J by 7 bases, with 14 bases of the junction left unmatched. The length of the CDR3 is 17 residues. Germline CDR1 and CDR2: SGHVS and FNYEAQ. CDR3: CASSLTLSTSGINEQFF. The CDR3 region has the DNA TGTGCCAGCAGCCTAACTCTTAGTACTAGCGGGATAAATGAGCAGTTCTTC.

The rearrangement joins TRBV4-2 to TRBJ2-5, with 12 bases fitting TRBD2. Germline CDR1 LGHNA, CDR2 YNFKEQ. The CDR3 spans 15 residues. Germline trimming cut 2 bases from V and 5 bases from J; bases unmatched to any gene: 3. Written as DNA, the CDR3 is TGTGCCAGCAGCCAACATCTAGCGGGGGGGGAGACCCAGTACTTC. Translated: CASSQHLAGGETQYF.

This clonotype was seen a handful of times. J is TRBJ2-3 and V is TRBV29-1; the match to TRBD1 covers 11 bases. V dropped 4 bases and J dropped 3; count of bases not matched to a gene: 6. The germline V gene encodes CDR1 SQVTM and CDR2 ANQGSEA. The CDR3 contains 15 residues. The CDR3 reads CSVATGTGGTDTQYF. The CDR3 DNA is TGCAGCGTTGCTACCGGGACAGGGGGAACAGATACGCAGTATTTT.